These 13 T cell receptor beta chains came from one sample sequenced in a study of cytomegalovirus exposure and HLA in healthy donors. This PCR relied on a set of 60 Vbeta primers and 13 Jbeta primers. The assay was immunoSEQ multiplex PCR, and TCRdb's table has in-frame clones only and misses some. This table holds 100,000 to 150,000 clones, over 75% found once. Source material: PBMCs. Receptors originate from a middle-aged woman in good health and CMV-seropositive.

The chain uses TRBV7-9 and TRBJ1-6, with D unclear. CDR3 length: 14 residues. V gave up 3 bases and J gave up 7 bases, with 10 bases separating them. Germline V lookup: CDR1 SEHNR, CDR2 FQNEAQ (reference sequence). The CDR3 nucleotides are TGTGCCAGCAGCTTCGATAGGCGGAATTCACCCCTCCACTTT. Translating gives CASSFDRRNSPLHF.

The chain uses TRBV7-2 and TRBJ2-2, with 13 bases matching TRBD2. V was pared by 5 bases and J by 7 bases, with 7 bases of the junction left unmatched. The CDR3 has 16 residues. Germline V gives CDR1 SGHTA, CDR2 FQGNSA. The CDR3 region is CASSVLAGGLHGELFF. CDR3 bases: TGTGCCAGCAGCGTACTAGCGGGAGGGCTTCACGGGGAGCTGTTTTTT.

The chain employs TRBV6-5 and TRBJ2-7; D perhaps matches TRBD1 (6 bases). Germline CDR1 MNHEY, CDR2 SVGAGI. Trimming pared 2 bases from V and 0 bases from J, leaving 8 bases between. This CDR3 spans 14 amino acids. CDR3 DNA sequence: TGTGCCAGCAGTTACGGACAGTCCTCCTACGAGCAGTACTTC. It translates to CASSYGQSSYEQYF.

V gene TRBV9 combines with J gene TRBJ2-5, with TRBD1 matching over 7 bases. The CDR3 contains 14 residues. Germline lookup yields CDR1 SGDLS and CDR2 YYNGEE. V shed 4 bases and J 5 bases; nucleotides not matched to a gene: 8. This CDR3 reads CASSRDRARETQYF. The DNA of the CDR3 is TGTGCCAGCAGCCGCGACAGGGCGCGGGAGACCCAGTACTTC.

V usage is TRBV18 and J usage is TRBJ2-7; 10 nucleotides align to TRBD1. Trimming cost V 2 bases and J 6 bases; bases outside gene matches: 4. Germline CDR1 is KGHSH and CDR2 is LQKENI. This CDR3 is 14 amino acids long. The CDR3 DNA is TGTGCCAGCTCACCATGGACAGGGGGGAGCGAGCAGTACTTC. The encoded protein is CASSPWTGGSEQYF.

The V and J genes are TRBV12-2 and TRBJ2-6; the DNA was not compared with TRBD1, the D call given in the table. TRBV12-2 is flagged as a pseudogene. The CDR3 runs 22 residues. DNA of the CDR3: TGTGCAAGTCGCTTAGCGTTCCCGCGATGTCCAGGGGTTACGGCTGGGGCCAACGTCCTGACTTTC. Translating it yields CASRLAFPRCPGVTAGANVLTF.

This clone came up once. This chain links TRBV5-6 with TRBJ2-7; TRBD2 might be the D (6 bases). V lost 4 bases and J lost 0, with 11 bases in between. CDR3 length: 14 residues. Germline CDR1 is SGHDT and CDR2 is YYEEEE. As DNA, the CDR3 is TGTGCCAGCAGCGTTAGCGGTAGCTCCTACGAGCAGTACTTC. Translated, it gives CASSVSGSSYEQYF.

The count of this clone is one. The gene calls are TRBV15 and TRBJ2-3, with TRBD1 as a possible D gene (6 bases). Germline V gene data show CDR1 as LNHNV and CDR2 as YYDKDF (reference sequence). The CDR3 spans 15 residues. V was clipped by 1 base and J by 1 base, with 9 bases between them. The CDR3 nucleotides are TGTGCCACCAGCAGAGGGGGGCAGGGCACAGATACGCAGTATTTT. It is translated as CATSRGGQGTDTQYF. The full variable domain, completed using reference TRBV15 and TRBJ2-3, is DAMVIQNPRYQVTQFGKPVTLSCSQTLNHNVMYWYQQKSSQAPKLLFHYYDKDFNNEADTPDNFQSRRPNTSFCFLDIRSPGLGDTAMYLCATSRGGQGTDTQYFGPGTRLTVL.

The V and J genes are TRBV30 and TRBJ1-4; TRBD1 matches at 10 bases. The CDR3 is made up of 14 amino acids. From germline, CDR1 is GTSNPN and CDR2 SVGIG (reference sequence). The V and J ends lost 3 bases and 8 bases, in that order; junction bases with no gene match: 6. CDR3 nucleotide sequence: TGTGCCTGGAGGGAAAGGACAGGGGGAGAAAAACTGTTTTTT. Protein sequence: CAWRERTGGEKLFF.

The chain joins TRBV7-2 to TRBJ2-7, with D unclear. The CDR3 loop spans 13 amino acids. V gave up 6 bases and J gave up 0 bases, with 9 bases separating them. Per the germline V gene, CDR1 is SGHTA and CDR2 is FQGNSA. CDR3 region: CASRQFYSYEQYF. CDR3 DNA sequence: TGTGCCAGCAGGCAGTTTTACTCCTACGAGCAGTACTTC.

The V gene is TRBV25-1, the J gene TRBJ2-7; tentatively, D is TRBD2 (5 bases). CDR3 length: 14 residues. Germline V gene data show CDR1 as MGHDK and CDR2 as SYGVNS. V was pared by 4 bases and J by 6 bases, with 16 bases between. CDR3 protein: CASSGASTLGEQYF. In DNA form, the CDR3 reads TGTGCCAGCAGTGGGGCTAGCACCCTGGGCGAGCAGTACTTC.

This rearrangement joins TRBV6-5 to TRBJ2-7; 7 bases are a match to TRBD1. V was pared by 0 bases and J by 4 bases, with 6 bases of the junction left unmatched. This CDR3 has 15 residues. Germline V gene data show CDR1 as MNHEY and CDR2 as SVGAGI. CDR3 sequence: CASSYSGTAPYEQYF. The CDR3 bases are TGTGCCAGCAGTTACTCCGGGACAGCTCCTTACGAGCAGTACTTC.

V is TRBV28 and J is TRBJ2-3, with 13 bases that match TRBD2. Germline CDR1 is MDHEN and CDR2 is SYDVKM. Trimming at V came to 6 bases and at J to 5 bases, leaving 2 bases not matched to a gene. The CDR3 consists of 14 residues. CDR3 residues: CASRLAGGGDTQYF. CDR3 nucleotides: TGTGCCAGCAGACTAGCGGGAGGGGGAGATACGCAGTATTTT.